This T cell receptor (beta chain) was retrieved from a study of CD8 T cells in ankylosing spondylitis. General study results and limits: About 8 highly homologous variants formed a TCR beta motif that appeared characteristic of ankylosing spondylitis blood. Reported data indicate significant enrichment of disease-linked clones within matched ankylosing spondylitis synovial fluid. With a CD8+ phenotype, disease-linked clones were relatively rare in peripheral blood.

This clonotype was recorded many times. What it binds is unknown. The CDR3 spans 15 residues. V was trimmed by 2 bases and J by 10 bases, leaving 15 bases between them. Preparation of TCR beta libraries was done by quantitative 5'-RACE with molecular barcodes. MiXCR, applied by TCRdb to the 5' RACE reads, yields one record per CDR3 protein. The top ten clones hold 2.5% to 3% of a sample with about 240,000 distinct CDR3 sequences, roughly a tenth of them seen once. Input material: blood, either unsorted or a sorted T cell fraction (not recorded which). The rearrangement uses TRBV12-3 or TRBV12-4 and TRBJ1-6, with D unclear. This sequence was found in a male donor with ankylosing spondylitis or in good health (not recorded which). CDR3 in DNA: TGTGCCAGCAGTTTATCGTACGGCCCGTCGTCACCCCTCCACTTT. Translation: CASSLSYGPSSPLHF.